One and the same sample provided the 26 T cell receptor beta chains below, sequenced in a study of T cell responses to AZD1222 COVID-19 vaccine. Method: immunoSEQ multiplex PCR; TCRdb's copy keeps in-frame clones and lacks some. The repertoire holds about 120,000 clones, with roughly 89% as singletons. The input for sequencing was peripheral blood, taken 28 days after the second AZD1222 dose. All receptors derive from an adult who received the AZD1222 COVID-19 vaccine.

As regards this clone: The identical CDR3 is also encoded by other nucleotide sequences in the sample. V gene TRBV9 combines with J gene TRBJ2-1; D is perhaps TRBD2 (5 bases). This CDR3 region has 15 residues. Trimming left V 3 bases short and J 0 bases short, with 10 bases between. Germline V gives CDR1 SGDLS, CDR2 YYNGEE. The CDR3 region has the DNA TGTGCCAGCAGCGCCAGCGGTAGCTCCTACAATGAGCAGTTCTTC. This gives the protein CASSASGSSYNEQFF.

V is TRBV27 and J is TRBJ2-7, with 11 nucleotides matching TRBD2. The CDR3 spans 15 residues. Germline V CDR1 and CDR2: MNHEY, SMNVEV (reference sequence). The junction had 7 bases not matched to a gene; V was cut back by 6 bases and J by 3 bases. The DNA for the CDR3 is TGTGCCAGCAGCCCGACTAGCGGGATCATCTACGAGCAGTACTTC. Residues: CASSPTSGIIYEQYF.

V is TRBV5-5 and J is TRBJ2-3; 8 bases line up with TRBD1. The V segment lost 4 bases and the J segment 6 bases; nucleotides outside the gene matches: 7. The CDR3 runs 14 residues. In germline, CDR1 is SGHKS, CDR2 YYEKEE (reference sequence). The DNA of the CDR3 is TGTGCCAGCAGCCAGGACAGGGCTTTCGATACGCAGTATTTT. Its protein product is CASSQDRAFDTQYF.

The chain links TRBV5-4 to TRBJ2-3; D remains ambiguous. The CDR3 spans 15 residues. Trimming took 3 bases from V and 0 from J, leaving 11 bases between them. Germline loops: CDR1 SGHNT, CDR2 YYREEE (reference sequence). The CDR3 region is CASSSLTGSTDTQYF. CDR3 sequence (DNA): TGTGCCAGCAGCTCACTGACTGGGAGCACAGATACGCAGTATTTT.

This clone was seen only once. The V and J genes are TRBV28 and TRBJ1-2, with no clear D. Germline CDR1 MDHEN, CDR2 SYDVKM. V lost 6 bases and J lost 4, with 15 bases in between. The CDR3 is 14 residues long. The CDR3 DNA follows: TGTGCCAGCAGCCTGACCCCTAGGTTCTATGGCTACACCTTC. Its protein product is CASSLTPRFYGYTF.

V is TRBV6-1 and J is TRBJ1-1, with 8 bases aligning to TRBD1. Germline trimming cut 2 bases from V and 7 bases from J; bases unmatched to any gene: 3. Germline assignment: CDR1 MNHNS and CDR2 SASEGT. This CDR3 has 13 amino acids. The CDR3 bases are TGTGCCAGCAGTGAACCTACAGGGGGTGAAGCTTTCTTT. It yields the protein CASSEPTGGEAFF.

The chain uses TRBV11-3 and TRBJ1-2, with D hard to call. The V gene lost 4 bases and the J gene lost 7 bases, with 16 bases spanning the gap. Germline V gene data show CDR1 as SGHNT and CDR2 as YENEEA. CDR3 length: 14 amino acids. The CDR3 DNA is TGTGCCAGCAGCTCCCTCAAATATAGTGGTGGCTACACCTTC. Encoded protein: CASSSLKYSGGYTF.

This clone has a single count. The rearrangement uses TRBV7-3 and TRBJ1-2; D is undetermined. This CDR3 contains 13 residues. The V and J ends lost 3 bases and 7 bases respectively, with 12 bases between them. Per the germline V gene, CDR1 is SGHTA and CDR2 is FQGTGA. CDR3 nucleotide sequence: TGTGCCAGCAGCTTGGGAGGGCAGGTTGGCTACACCTTC. Its protein is CASSLGGQVGYTF.

The chain recombines TRBV1 with TRBJ2-7; the table assigns TRBD2, which was not confirmed against the DNA. TRBV1 is a pseudogene locus. This CDR3 is built from 15 residues. CDR3 in DNA: TGCACCAGCAAGCCATGGCCTAGCGGGGCCTACGAGCAGTACTTC. Translating gives CTSKPWPSGAYEQYF.

The chain uses TRBV5-1 and TRBJ2-7; possibly TRBD1 or TRBD2 for D (5 bases each). The CDR3 is 15 residues long. The V and J ends lost 4 bases and 6 bases respectively, with 20 bases between them. Per the germline V gene, CDR1 is SGHRS and CDR2 is YFSETQ. CDR3 amino acids: CASSLARGREREQYF. CDR3 sequence (DNA): TGCGCCAGCAGCCTTGCCCGTGGCAGGGAGCGCGAGCAGTACTTC.

The chain couples TRBV19 to TRBJ1-4, with 10 bases aligning to TRBD1. Germline CDR1 is LNHDA and CDR2 is SQIVND (reference sequence). This CDR3 comprises 14 residues. Unmatched junction bases numbered 5, after V lost 5 bases and J lost 8 bases. The CDR3 here is CASSLGTGEEKLFF. CDR3 DNA: TGTGCCAGTAGTTTAGGGACAGGGGAAGAAAAACTGTTTTTT.

This clone was detected only once. The chain couples TRBV6-5 to TRBJ2-5, with 7 bases matching TRBD1. Germline V gene sequence: CDR1 MNHEY, CDR2 SVGAGI. This CDR3 spans 15 amino acids. The J segment lost 0 bases and the V segment lost 2 bases, leaving 3 bases of the junction unmatched. The CDR3 sequence: CASSYGTANQETQYF. The CDR3 DNA reads as TGTGCCAGCAGTTACGGGACAGCTAACCAAGAGACCCAGTACTTC.

This chain's CDR3 is CASSERRAALPNTF. In DNA form, the CDR3 reads TGTGCCAGCAGTGAAAGACGGGCGGCGTTACCCAACACCTTC. The chain couples TRBV6-1 to TRBJ1-2; no firm D call. This CDR3 has 14 residues. The V end lost 2 bases, the J end lost 12 bases, and 19 bases lay between the germline ends. CDR1 MNHNS and CDR2 SASEGT come from the germline V gene.

The chain combines TRBV5-5 with TRBJ1-5; no definite D call. The CDR3 totals 17 residues. The germline V gene has CDR1 SGHKS and CDR2 YYEKEE (reference sequence). The V and J ends lost 2 bases and 1 base respectively, with 16 bases between them. CDR3 in amino acids: CASSLTVPGTSNQPQHF. The CDR3 DNA sequence: TGTGCCAGCAGCTTAACAGTACCGGGTACCAGCAATCAGCCCCAGCATTTT.

The genes are TRBV7-3 and TRBJ2-7, with 7 bases that match TRBD2. V lost 3 bases to trimming and J lost 1 base; unmatched junction nucleotides: 6. Looked up from germline, CDR1 is SGHTA and CDR2 is FQGTGA. The CDR3 totals 15 residues. The CDR3: CASSFAGTTSYEQYF. CDR3 DNA sequence: TGTGCCAGCAGCTTCGCCGGGACTACATCCTACGAGCAGTACTTC.

The V gene is TRBV11-2, the J gene TRBJ2-1; 9 bases line up with TRBD2. Germline V gene data show CDR1 as SGHAT and CDR2 as FQNNGV. J lost 7 bases, V lost 4 bases, and 11 bases had no gene match. The CDR3 extends over 16 amino acids. CDR3 coding DNA: TGTGCCAGCAGCTCCCGACGGGCTAGCGGGGAAAATGAGCAGTTCTTC. Its protein is CASSSRRASGENEQFF.

The CDR3: CASEGGSGLTIYF. CDR3 in DNA: TGTGCCAGCGAAGGAGGCAGCGGACTCACCATATATTTT. The chain links TRBV2 to TRBJ1-3; D is undetermined. The length of the CDR3 is 13 residues. V lost 8 bases to trimming and J lost 9 bases, with 17 bases between them. Germline V CDR1 and CDR2: SNHLY, FYNNEI.

The rearrangement links TRBV6-5 to TRBJ2-2; 15 bases match TRBD2. The CDR3 is made up of 15 amino acids. V trimming: 7 bases; J trimming: 5 bases; junction bases outside the gene matches: 2. Germline V gene lookup returns CDR1 MNHEY and CDR2 SVGAGI. The CDR3 sequence: CASKGTSGRTGELFF. CDR3 sequence (DNA): TGTGCCAGCAAGGGGACTAGCGGGAGGACCGGGGAGCTGTTTTTT.

The chain recombines TRBV27 with TRBJ1-2, with TRBD1 as a possible D gene (5 bases). Deletions cut 4 bases from V and 4 bases from J, with 13 bases between. The CDR3 is 14 residues long. Per germline, CDR1 MNHEY and CDR2 SMNVEV (reference sequence). The CDR3, as DNA: TGTGCCAGCAGTTCCGGGACTTGGGGCTATGGCTACACCTTC. Protein: CASSSGTWGYGYTF.

This clone was detected only once. The J gene is TRBJ1-6, the V gene TRBV28; no reliable D call. V lost 5 bases and J 10 bases, leaving 15 bases between the germline ends. This CDR3 has 14 residues. Germline V CDR1 and CDR2: MDHEN, SYDVKM. In nucleotides, the CDR3 is TGTGCCAGCAGTCCAAATTTTGGACCCTCACCCCTCCACTTT. As protein: CASSPNFGPSPLHF.

This chain uses TRBV7-9 with TRBJ1-3; D not resolved. Germline CDR1 and CDR2: SEHNR and FQNEAQ (reference sequence). This CDR3 spans 12 amino acids. With 1 base removed from V and 7 bases from J, the gap between germline ends came to 5 bases. CDR3: CASSLVGNTIYF. The CDR3 coding sequence is TGTGCCAGCAGCTTAGTTGGGAACACCATATATTTT.

The chain combines TRBV7-2 with TRBJ2-3, with a tentative D call TRBD2 (6 bases). Trimming took 2 bases from V and 1 from J, leaving 22 bases between them. Germline loops: CDR1 SGHTA, CDR2 FQGNSA. CDR3 length: 19 residues. CDR3 nucleotides: TGTGCCAGCAGCTTATTTTTCGCGGGGTGGGGTTCTCGCACAGATACGCAGTATTTT. Encoded protein: CASSLFFAGWGSRTDTQYF.

The chain couples TRBV7-9 to TRBJ2-3, with a weak D call TRBD2 (6 bases). Germline-derived CDR1 and CDR2 are SEHNR and FQNEAQ (reference sequence). This CDR3 spans 15 amino acids. Trimming removed 3 bases at V and 1 base at J, with 11 bases between. The CDR3 nucleotides read TGTGCCAGCAGCTTGGGTAGGAGGGGCACAGATACGCAGTATTTT. Its protein product is CASSLGRRGTDTQYF.

The chain is built from TRBV7-2 and TRBJ1-1; 10 positions agree with TRBD1. V trimming: 2 bases; J trimming: 4 bases; junction bases outside the gene matches: 4. The CDR3 runs to 15 residues. CDR1 and CDR2 from the germline V gene are SGHTA and FQGNSA. The CDR3 DNA reads as TGTGCCAGCAGCTTAAATGACAGGGGGCTCACTGAAGCTTTCTTT. This sequence encodes CASSLNDRGLTEAFF.

With regard to this clone: Other DNA sequences in the same sample also yield this CDR3. This chain connects TRBV18 to TRBJ2-3; D remains ambiguous. The length of the CDR3 is 12 residues. V shed 2 bases and J shed 2 bases, with 2 bases lying between them. Germline V gene lookup returns CDR1 KGHSH and CDR2 LQKENI. CDR3 loop: CASSPSTDTQYF. The CDR3 bases are TGTGCCAGCTCACCATCCACAGATACGCAGTATTTT.

This sequence joins TRBV30 and TRBJ2-7; D not certain. The germline gives CDR1 GTSNPN, CDR2 SVGIG (reference sequence). V dropped 4 bases and J dropped 2 bases, with 12 bases sitting between them. There are 13 residues in the CDR3. CDR3 nucleotide sequence: TGTGCCTGGAAGCACGTGGTTGCCTACGAGCAGTACTTC. It is translated as CAWKHVVAYEQYF.